Listed here are 17 T cell receptor beta chains from one sample, sequenced in a study of T-cell memory formation after mild COVID-19. TCRdb called the 5' RACE reads again in MiXCR, with one record for every CDR3 protein. The sample includes under 550,000 distinct CDR3 sequences, about a sixth of them seen just once. The sequencing input was PBMCs or a T cell subset sorted from them (not recorded which). The receptors originated from a man between 18 and 35 years old who had mild COVID-19 (a few samples of this study predate the infection). Cell type and time point are not known.

This clonotype was seen a few times. The chain combines TRBV6-2 or TRBV6-3 with TRBJ1-1, with a possible D match to TRBD1 (6 bases). V was pared by 2 bases and J by 3 bases, with 13 bases between. CDR1 is MNHEY and CDR2 is SVGEGT in the germline V gene. This CDR3 has 15 amino acids. The CDR3 reads CASSYTGARYTEAFF. The CDR3, as DNA: TGTGCCAGCAGTTACACGGGGGCGAGGTACACTGAAGCTTTCTTT.

This clonotype occurred a few times. V and J are TRBV20-1 and TRBJ2-1; TRBD2 agrees at 9 bases. Germline trimming cut 0 bases from V and 7 bases from J; bases unmatched to any gene: 7. Germline V gene sequence: CDR1 DFQATT, CDR2 SNEGSKA (reference sequence). The CDR3 sequence is 15 residues long. The chain's CDR3 is CSAREGGGADNEQFF. CDR3 sequence (DNA): TGCAGTGCTAGAGAAGGCGGGGGGGCAGATAATGAGCAGTTCTTC.

The chain recombines TRBV11-2 with TRBJ1-2; 10 positions agree with TRBD1. With 5 bases clipped from V and 8 bases from J, the junction kept 8 bases outside the gene matches. Germline CDR1 is SGHAT and CDR2 is FQNNGV. The length of the CDR3 is 14 residues. The DNA for the CDR3 is TGTGCCAGCAGCAGAGACCGGGACAGGGGCGGCTACACCTTC. This translates into CASSRDRDRGGYTF.

The chain is built from TRBV6-2 or TRBV6-3 and TRBJ2-2; D might be TRBD1 (5 bases). The CDR3 covers 15 residues. Per germline, CDR1 MNHEY and CDR2 SVGEGT. Trimming removed 2 bases at V and 7 bases at J, with 14 bases between. CDR3 sequence reads: CASSYVPGQVGELFF. CDR3 bases: TGTGCCAGCAGTTACGTGCCAGGGCAGGTCGGGGAGCTGTTTTTT.

This clonotype was seen a handful of times. The chain carries TRBV5-1 and TRBJ1-4, with D perhaps TRBD1 (5 bases). There are 17 residues in the CDR3. Germline V gene data show CDR1 as SGHRS and CDR2 as YFSETQ. V was cut by 5 bases and J by 8 bases, with 25 bases left in between. The CDR3 is CASRDNALRDPLEKLFF. DNA of the CDR3: TGCGCCAGCAGGGACAACGCACTCCGGGACCCATTGGAAAAACTGTTTTTT.

The chain joins TRBV6-1 to TRBJ2-7; 7 bases fit TRBD1. This CDR3 contains 14 residues. Germline lookup yields CDR1 MNHNS and CDR2 SASEGT. Trimming at V came to 5 bases and at J to 6 bases, leaving 10 bases not matched to a gene. Written as DNA, the CDR3 is TGTGCCAGCAGTCGAGGGACAGCCTCGGGCGAGCAGTACGTC. Protein product: CASSRGTASGEQYV.

There are a few counts of this clonotype. The rearrangement joins TRBV10-3 to TRBJ2-5, with D uncertain. The ends were cut back, 6 bases at V and 5 bases at J, with 16 bases in the middle. The CDR3 is made up of 14 amino acids. The germline gives CDR1 ENHRY, CDR2 SYGVKD. CDR3 sequence reads: CAIRASLLEETQYF. CDR3 sequence (DNA): TGTGCCATCAGGGCCTCCCTCTTGGAGGAGACCCAGTACTTC.

This clonotype was counted between two and nine times. J is TRBJ2-3 and V is TRBV5-1; TRBD2 agrees at 8 bases. CDR3 length: 16 residues. With V trimmed by 0 bases and J by 4 bases, 7 bases remained unmatched. Germline lookup yields CDR1 SGHRS and CDR2 YFSETQ. In DNA form, the CDR3 reads TGCGCCAGCAGCTTGGCCGAGGCGGGGGGATCAGATACGCAGTATTTT. Encoded protein: CASSLAEAGGSDTQYF.

This clonotype was observed a handful of times. The rearrangement links TRBV5-1 to TRBJ2-5; 9 bases align to TRBD1. Germline-derived CDR1 and CDR2 are SGHRS and YFSETQ. J lost 4 bases, V lost 0 bases, and 7 bases had no gene match. This CDR3 is 16 amino acids long. CDR3 DNA: TGCGCCAGCAGCTTGGGAGGGACAGGGAGAGGAGAGACCCAGTACTTC. It encodes CASSLGGTGRGETQYF.

This clonotype was counted a few times. This CDR3 is CASSSPGGGQETQYF. The DNA for the CDR3 is TGTGCCAGCAGCTCCCCGGGGGGAGGGCAAGAGACCCAGTACTTC. This chain links TRBV7-2 with TRBJ2-5, with 7 bases identical to TRBD2. The CDR3 contains 15 residues. Germline loops: CDR1 SGHTA, CDR2 FQGNSA. The V segment lost 4 bases and the J segment 2 bases; nucleotides outside the gene matches: 7.

This clonotype has ten or more counts. This sequence joins TRBV5-1 and TRBJ2-7; no reliable D call. The germline gives CDR1 SGHRS, CDR2 YFSETQ. The CDR3 has 13 residues. With 1 base removed from V and 3 bases from J, the gap between germline ends came to 8 bases. The chain's CDR3 is CASSLLGSYEQYF. CDR3 coding DNA: TGCGCCAGCAGCTTGCTCGGCAGCTACGAGCAGTACTTC.

The chain joins TRBV18 to TRBJ2-3; no reliable D call. The V gene lost 2 bases and the J gene lost 3 bases, with 9 bases spanning the gap. The CDR3 runs 14 residues. CDR1 and CDR2 from the germline V gene are KGHSH and LQKENI. The CDR3 DNA reads TGTGCCAGCTCACCAACCAAAGCAACAGATACGCAGTATTTT. Translated, it gives CASSPTKATDTQYF.

This clonotype has just a few counts. The chain recombines TRBV7-6 with TRBJ2-1, with 10 bases matching TRBD2. Germline CDR1 SGHVS, CDR2 FNYEAQ. The junction had 4 bases not matched to a gene; V was cut back by 3 bases and J by 2 bases. This CDR3 comprises 16 residues. The CDR3 sequence: CASSFRTSGAYNEQFF. DNA of the CDR3: TGTGCCAGCAGCTTCCGGACTAGCGGTGCCTACAATGAGCAGTTCTTC.

V is TRBV7-2 and J is TRBJ1-5, with D tentatively TRBD1 (6 bases). V lost 4 bases to trimming and J lost 1 base, with 14 bases between them. Germline V gene sequence: CDR1 SGHTA, CDR2 FQGNSA. This CDR3 contains 16 residues. The CDR3 DNA reads TGTGCCAGCAGCTCTGGACAGCTCTTCAGCAATCAGCCCCAGCATTTT. It specifies CASSSGQLFSNQPQHF.

V gene TRBV25-1 combines with J gene TRBJ1-5, with 8 bases that match TRBD1. With V trimmed by 1 base and J by 7 bases, 6 bases remained unmatched. Germline lookup yields CDR1 MGHDK and CDR2 SYGVNS. This CDR3 spans 15 amino acids. The CDR3 coding sequence is TGTGCCAGCAGTGAATCAGGGGGCTCTGGGCAGCCCCAGCATTTT. It is translated as CASSESGGSGQPQHF.

This clonotype has ten or more counts. V and J are TRBV29-1 and TRBJ2-5, with a possible D match to TRBD2 (6 bases). The CDR3 length is 14 residues. Trimming took 0 bases from V and 5 from J, leaving 13 bases between them. Per the germline V gene, CDR1 is SQVTM and CDR2 is ANQGSEA. CDR3 loop: CSVEDPEGSETQYF. The DNA of the CDR3 is TGCAGCGTTGAAGATCCGGAGGGATCCGAGACCCAGTACTTC.

This clonotype has more than one count but fewer than ten. CDR3 loop: CATPTGDQALAGAPLHF. DNA of the CDR3: TGTGCCACTCCGACGGGGGACCAAGCCCTGGCGGGTGCACCCCTCCACTTT. The V gene is TRBV6-4, the J gene TRBJ1-6; D may be TRBD1 (5 bases). The CDR3 sequence is 17 residues long. Germline CDR1 and CDR2: MRHNA and SNTAGT. V was shortened by 10 bases and J by 11 bases, with 30 bases between the two germline ends.